Following are 4 T cell receptor beta chains from one sample sequenced in a study of blood T cell repertoires in COVID-19. TCRdb keeps only in-frame clones here, not all; method: immunoSEQ multiplex PCR. The sample lists a few hundred thousand clones, around 89% occurring once. The specimen was PBMCs or T cells enriched from blood (not recorded which). Receptors originate from a man aged 25 to 40 who had recovered from COVID-19.

The rearrangement links TRBV28 to TRBJ2-7, with 13 bases aligning to TRBD2. This CDR3 has 15 residues. CDR1 is MDHEN, CDR2 SYDVKM, per germline. Trimming removed 7 bases from V and 6 bases from J; junction bases left unmatched: 9. The CDR3 reads CASTAPGLAGTEQYF. The CDR3, as DNA: TGTGCCAGCACCGCACCGGGACTAGCGGGAACCGAGCAGTACTTC.

DNA for the CDR3: TGTGCCAGCAGTTCCGGGACAGGGTCTCTTAGCAATCAGCCCCAGCATTTT. Its translation is CASSSGTGSLSNQPQHF. The V call is TRBV25-1, the J call TRBJ1-5; 9 bases match TRBD1. Trimming took 5 bases from V and 0 from J; bases not matched to a gene: 8. The CDR3 is made up of 17 amino acids. The germline CDR1 and CDR2 sequences are MGHDK and SYGVNS.

CDR3 sequence: CASIGSYNTGELFF. The CDR3 nucleotides are TGTGCCAGCATTGGTAGTTACAACACCGGGGAGCTGTTTTTT. The chain combines TRBV28 with TRBJ2-2; D ambiguous. Germline V gene data show CDR1 as MDHEN and CDR2 as SYDVKM. Trimming stripped 7 bases from V and 2 bases from J, with 11 bases between. The CDR3 totals 14 residues.

The chain combines TRBV18 with TRBJ2-5; possible D gene TRBD1, 5 bases. The CDR3 covers 15 residues. The V gene lost 2 bases and the J gene lost 5 bases, with 15 bases spanning the gap. Germline CDR1 KGHSH, CDR2 LQKENI. CDR3 coding DNA: TGTGCCAGCTCACCAAGGACCAGGGCTGGGGAGACCCAGTACTTC. As protein: CASSPRTRAGETQYF.